This T cell receptor beta chain was observed in a study of identifying expanded T cells in peripheral blood. Measured with immunoSEQ multiplex PCR; TCRdb has only the in-frame clones, and not every one. The sample has 120,000 or so clones, 84% seen once. The sequenced sample consisted of blood. The receptor comes from a person aged 18 to 75 in good health.

The CDR3 sequence is CASSLGGYEQFF. CDR3 DNA: TGTGCCAGCAGCTTAGGTGGTTATGAGCAGTTCTTC. V is TRBV7-6 and J is TRBJ2-1; D is undetermined. Germline V gene lookup returns CDR1 SGHVS and CDR2 FNYEAQ. The CDR3 runs 12 residues. The V and J ends lost 1 base and 8 bases respectively, with 6 bases between them.